Sequencing of this T cell receptor (beta chain) was carried out in a study of T-cell memory formation after mild COVID-19. On the study more broadly: Largely, the TCR clusters proved donor specific. General observations from the study: A second wave expanding day 15 to 37 was CD4+-biased; contracting clones were balanced. Cross-reactive memory seemingly joined, as some responding clones were found in pre-infection memory.

Concerning this clonotype itself: As yet, its antigen is unknown.

UMIs and sample barcodes were carried by the TCR alpha and TCR beta cDNA libraries that 5'RACE produced using constant-segment primers. TCRdb re-called the 5' RACE reads with MiXCR, one entry per CDR3 protein. The sample consists of roughly 86,000 distinct CDR3 sequences, around an eighth of them appearing once. Germline values: CDR1 KGHDR, CDR2 SFDVKD. V lost 4 bases and J lost 3, with 17 bases in between. CDR3 size: 16 residues. The TCR comes from an adult woman who had mild COVID-19 (a few samples of this study predate the infection). Cell type and time point are not known. The rearrangement links TRBV24-1 to TRBJ2-5; a weak D match, TRBD1 (6 bases). Sequencing was performed on PBMCs or a T cell subset sorted from them (not recorded which). In DNA, the CDR3 is TGTGCCACCAGTGACCGATGGATACAGGGAAAAGAGACCCAGTACTTC. Residues: CATSDRWIQGKETQYF.